Here is one TCR beta chain with its context. This clone occurred a few times. The antigen it binds to is not known. One base away there is no much larger clone; base qualities are not given. Flow cytometry confirmed the purity of CD4+ and CD8+ cells that had been isolated by positive magnetic bead selection on an AutoMACS. Clonal expansions were first screened by flow cytometry with a TCR V beta antibody panel, then characterized by TCRB deep sequencing of sorted CD8+ fractions. Isolation of peripheral blood mononuclear cells was done through Ficoll-Paque PLUS density gradient separation. DNA from CD4-enriched, CD8-enriched or PBMC samples was extracted using Nucleospin Tissue or Tissue XS kits and then quantified on a Qubit 2.0 fluorometer. TCRB CDR3 sequencing used the immunoSEQ assay on genomic DNA. The published analysis was carried out like this. Patient CD8+ clones larger than 1% were compared against published virus-specific TCRB sequences, and only a few matched. Only productive TCRB rearrangements were included in the analyses. Clonality was expressed as a Shannon entropy-based productive clonality index, with each clone defined by a unique TCRB CDR3 sequence. Repertoire overlap for a pair of samples was computed from each clone's template counts relative to total templates per sample. Flow cytometry-measured V-gene usage correlated with V-gene usage from TCRB sequencing, with a Spearman r of approximately 0.55. TCRdb limited this immuneACCESS table to in-frame rearrangements with V and J called. A share of clones is missing; checked studies link under half to unresolved V genes, and the rest is unexplained. V, J and clone size reflect that table, while D and trimming were determined from the DNA. The sample table shows 13,000 to 15,000 clones, and 82% are seen once. The ten biggest clones cover 25% to 30% of the sample.

The data stem from a study of somatic mutations in cytotoxic T cells in rheumatoid arthritis listed by TCRdb under 2017. Concerning the study at large: Right after diagnosis and prior to the start of any treatment, roughly 33 ml EDTA of peripheral blood was drawn from patients. To characterize clonality, the study used TCRB deep sequencing while asking whether somatic mutations are carried by expanded CD8+ T-cell clones in newly diagnosed, untreated rheumatoid arthritis. Sorted V beta1+ cells also underwent TCRB sequencing, and some V beta antibody-stained T-cell populations were flow-sorted at nearly 100% purity on a FACSAria II or Sony SH800. Patients and controls did not essentially differ in median age, which was nearly identical between the groups. TCRB deep sequencing covered 65 to 80 patients with rheumatoid arthritis along with about 20 healthy controls.

CDR1 SNHLY and CDR2 FYNNEI are derived from the germline V gene. The CDR3 spans 14 residues, from the cysteine through the phenylalanine. Only CDR3 DNA remains: 42 bases, in frame from the first base. V loses 3 bases of germline sequence and J loses 8 bases, and the interval between the two ends is 16 bases. General conclusions and limits of the study: CD8+ T-cell clonality did not differ significantly between rheumatoid arthritis patients and age-matched healthy controls. In patients, CD8+ clonality rose with age (Spearman r ~ 0.5), which was not the case in healthy controls. The largest CD8+ clone made up more than 20% of CD8+ cells in about an eighth of the roughly 65 patients, and blood and synovial fluid shared several identical CD8+ TCRB sequences. No adjustment for multiple comparisons was made for the slight TRBV07 underrepresentation in patients. It was unknown which antigens the expanded CD8+ clones targeted, and their absence from virus-specific databases did not exclude viral specificity.

The specimen sequenced was CD8+ T cells sorted from blood. The chain links TRBV2 with TRBJ1-2; the D region possibly corresponds to TRBD1 (5 bases align). This TCR was sampled from an adult with rheumatoid arthritis. The base sequence is TGTGCCAGCAGTGAGGGGCACTCGGTGCGGGGCTACACCTTC. Translation gives CASSEGHSVRGYTF.